These T cell receptor beta chains were read from a single sample in a study of identifying expanded T cells in peripheral blood. Assay: immunoSEQ multiplex PCR; the TCRdb copy retains only in-frame clones and omits some. The top ten clones hold approximately 4.5% of a sample with 60,000 to 70,000 clones, about 90% of them seen once. The sample comprised blood. The receptors were gathered from a person aged 18 to 70 in good health. CDR3s include the opening cysteine and the closing phenylalanine or tryptophan. A D gene is named only where the DNA matches it firmly. Clone size is shown for a subset of rows, as once, few, many or a class of expanded clone.

D	V	J	size	DNA	CDR3
-	TRBV28	TRBJ1-4	-	TGTGCCTCCATAAGGGGACGCGATGAAAAACTGTTTTTT	CASIRGRDEKLFF
-	TRBV13	TRBJ2-7	-	TGTGCCAGCAGCTTAAAGGGGAGCGACGAGCAGTACTTC	CASSLKGSDEQYF
-	TRBV11-1	TRBJ2-5	-	TGTGCCAGCAGCAGCTTACCCGGACGGAGGTACCAAGAGACCCAGTACTTC	CASSSLPGRRYQETQYF
-	TRBV6-6	TRBJ2-5	once	TGTGCCAGCAGTTACGGGCGGCAAGAGACCCAGTACTTC	CASSYGRQETQYF
TRBD1	TRBV29-1	TRBJ2-1	-	TGCAGCGTTGAATATCAGGGGACAGGTTACAATGAGCAGTTCTTC	CSVEYQGTGYNEQFF
TRBD1	TRBV19	TRBJ1-2	-	TGTGCCAGTAGACCAGGGGGCTATGGCTACACCTTC	CASRPGGYGYTF
TRBD1	TRBV2	TRBJ2-7	-	TGTGCCAGCAGTAGTGGACAGGGGGCCCACGAGCAGTACTTC	CASSSGQGAHEQYF
-	TRBV5-1	TRBJ2-6	-	TGCGCCAGCAACAGGGAGGGAAGTGGGGCCAACGTCCTGACTTTC	CASNREGSGANVLTF
-	TRBV19	TRBJ1-3	-	TGTGCCAGTACCGCGGGGCATTTCTCTGGAAACACCATATATTTT	CASTAGHFSGNTIYF
-	TRBV15	TRBJ2-1	-	TGTGCCACCAGCAGAGATTTAGTGGGATCGAGGGAGCAGTTCTTC	CATSRDLVGSREQFF
TRBD2	TRBV4-2	TRBJ2-7	-	TGTGCCAGCAGCCAAGATAGCGGGAGCTCCTACGAGCAGTACTTC	CASSQDSGSSYEQYF
TRBD2	TRBV10-3	TRBJ2-1	-	TGTGCCATCAGCGCGAAAGCGGGGGAATACAATGAGCAGTTCTTC	CAISAKAGEYNEQFF
-	TRBV10-3	TRBJ1-2	-	TGTGCCATCAGTGAGTCACAGGCGGACTATGGCTACACCTTC	CAISESQADYGYTF
-	TRBV10-2	TRBJ2-5	-	TGCGCCAGCAGTGAGGGTGAGACCCAGTACTTC	CASSEGETQYF
-	TRBV18	TRBJ1-5	-	TGTGCCAGCTCACCGGGGGGGAAGCCCCAGCATTTT	CASSPGGKPQHF
TRBD1	TRBV6-1	TRBJ2-5	-	TGTGCCAGCAGTGAAGCACGGACAGGGCTCAGGGAGACCCAGTACTTC	CASSEARTGLRETQYF